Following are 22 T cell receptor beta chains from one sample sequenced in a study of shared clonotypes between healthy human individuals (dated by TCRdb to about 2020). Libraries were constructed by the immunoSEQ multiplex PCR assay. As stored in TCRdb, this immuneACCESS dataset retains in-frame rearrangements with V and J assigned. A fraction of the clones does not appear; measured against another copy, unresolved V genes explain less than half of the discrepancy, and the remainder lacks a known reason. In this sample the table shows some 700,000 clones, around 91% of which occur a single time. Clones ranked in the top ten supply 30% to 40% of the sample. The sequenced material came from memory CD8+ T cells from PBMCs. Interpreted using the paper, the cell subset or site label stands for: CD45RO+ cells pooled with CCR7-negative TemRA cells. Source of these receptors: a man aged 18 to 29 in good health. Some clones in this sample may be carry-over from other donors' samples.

The chain's CDR3 is CASSSAGAQETQYF. CDR3 nucleotides: TGTGCCAGCAGCTCAGCCGGCGCGCAAGAGACCCAGTACTTC. The chain joins TRBV7-9 to TRBJ2-5, with unresolved D. The V gene lost 4 bases and the J gene lost 2 bases, with 11 bases spanning the gap. The CDR3 totals 14 residues. Per germline, CDR1 SEHNR and CDR2 FQNEAQ (reference sequence).

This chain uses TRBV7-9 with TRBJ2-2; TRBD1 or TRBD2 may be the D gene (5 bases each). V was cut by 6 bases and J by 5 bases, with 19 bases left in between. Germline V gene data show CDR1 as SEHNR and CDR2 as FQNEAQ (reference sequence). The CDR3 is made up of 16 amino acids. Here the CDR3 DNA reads TGTGCCAGCAGTCACTTAGTAACAGGCGGGACCGGGGAGCTGTTTTTT. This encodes CASSHLVTGGTGELFF.

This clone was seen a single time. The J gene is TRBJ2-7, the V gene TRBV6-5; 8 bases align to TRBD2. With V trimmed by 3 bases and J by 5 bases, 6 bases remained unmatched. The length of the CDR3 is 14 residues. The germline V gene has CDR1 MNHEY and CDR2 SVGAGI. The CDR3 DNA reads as TGTGCCAGCAGTTATCGCGGGAGGAGCCACGAGCAGTACTTC. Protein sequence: CASSYRGRSHEQYF.

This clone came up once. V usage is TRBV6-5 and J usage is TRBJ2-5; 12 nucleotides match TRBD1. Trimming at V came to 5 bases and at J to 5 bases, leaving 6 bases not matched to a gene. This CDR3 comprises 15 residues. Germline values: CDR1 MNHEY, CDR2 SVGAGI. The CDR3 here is CASSPGTGGIETQYF. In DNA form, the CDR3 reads TGTGCCAGCAGTCCCGGGACAGGGGGCATCGAGACCCAGTACTTC.

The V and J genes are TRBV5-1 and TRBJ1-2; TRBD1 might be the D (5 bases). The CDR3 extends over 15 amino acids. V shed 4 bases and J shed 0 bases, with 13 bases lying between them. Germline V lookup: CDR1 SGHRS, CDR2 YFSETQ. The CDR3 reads CASSVRGVTNYGYTF. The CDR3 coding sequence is TGCGCCAGCAGCGTCCGGGGGGTTACTAACTATGGCTACACCTTC.

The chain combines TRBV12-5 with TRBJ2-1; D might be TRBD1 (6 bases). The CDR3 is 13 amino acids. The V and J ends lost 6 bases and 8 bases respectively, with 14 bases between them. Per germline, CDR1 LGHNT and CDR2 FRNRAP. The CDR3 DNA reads TGTGCTAGTGGCAGGGGACATTGGGATGAGCAGTTCTTC. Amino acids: CASGRGHWDEQFF.

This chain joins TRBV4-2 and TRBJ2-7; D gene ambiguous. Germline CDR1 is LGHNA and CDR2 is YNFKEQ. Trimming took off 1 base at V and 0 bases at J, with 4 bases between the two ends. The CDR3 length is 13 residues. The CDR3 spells CASSQGNSYEQYF. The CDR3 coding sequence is TGTGCCAGCAGCCAAGGGAACTCCTACGAGCAGTACTTC.

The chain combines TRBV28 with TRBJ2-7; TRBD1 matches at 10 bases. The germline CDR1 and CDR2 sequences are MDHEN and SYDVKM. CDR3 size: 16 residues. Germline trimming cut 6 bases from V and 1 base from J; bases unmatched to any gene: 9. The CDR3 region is CASRDRGRSPSYEQYF. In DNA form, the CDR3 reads TGTGCCAGCAGGGACAGGGGGAGATCTCCTTCCTACGAGCAGTACTTC.

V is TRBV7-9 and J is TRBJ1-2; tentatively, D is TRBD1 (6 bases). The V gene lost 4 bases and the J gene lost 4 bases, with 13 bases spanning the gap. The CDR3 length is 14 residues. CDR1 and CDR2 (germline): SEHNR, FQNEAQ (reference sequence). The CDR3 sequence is CASSYREDGYGYTF. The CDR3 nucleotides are TGTGCCAGCAGCTACAGGGAGGACGGCTATGGCTACACCTTC.

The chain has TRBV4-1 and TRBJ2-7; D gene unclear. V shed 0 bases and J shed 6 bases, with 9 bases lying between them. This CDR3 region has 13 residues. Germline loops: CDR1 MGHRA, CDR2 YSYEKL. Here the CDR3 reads CASSQDLPLEQYF. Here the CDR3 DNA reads TGCGCCAGCAGCCAAGATTTGCCCCTCGAGCAGTACTTC.

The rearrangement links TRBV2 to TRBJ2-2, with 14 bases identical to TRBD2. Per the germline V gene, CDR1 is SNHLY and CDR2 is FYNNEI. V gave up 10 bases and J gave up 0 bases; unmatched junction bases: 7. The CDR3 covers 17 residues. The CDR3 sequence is CAIAGLAGEPNTGELFF. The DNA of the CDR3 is TGTGCCATTGCGGGACTAGCGGGAGAACCGAACACCGGGGAGCTGTTTTTT.

This CDR3 reads CASSTGRAYEQYF. DNA for the CDR3: TGTGCCAGCTCGACCGGGAGGGCCTACGAGCAGTACTTC. V usage is TRBV7-6 and J usage is TRBJ2-7; 8 bases align to TRBD2. Germline V CDR1 and CDR2: SGHVS, FNYEAQ. J lost 2 bases, V lost 8 bases, and 5 bases had no gene match. The CDR3 has 13 amino acids.

Here the CDR3 reads CASSVDSGPYGYTF. CDR3 sequence (DNA): TGTGCCAGCAGCGTAGATTCAGGGCCCTATGGCTACACCTTC. The J gene is TRBJ1-2, the V gene TRBV9; possible D gene TRBD1, 5 bases. The CDR3 has 14 residues. V was trimmed by 0 bases and J by 4 bases, leaving 10 bases between them. Per the germline V gene, CDR1 is SGDLS and CDR2 is YYNGEE.

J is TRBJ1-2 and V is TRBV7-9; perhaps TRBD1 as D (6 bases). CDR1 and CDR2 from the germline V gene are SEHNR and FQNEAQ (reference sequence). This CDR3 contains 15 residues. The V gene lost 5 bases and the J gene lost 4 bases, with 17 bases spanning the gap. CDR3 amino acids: CASSPEVRGAYGYTF. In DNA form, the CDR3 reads TGTGCCAGCAGCCCAGAGGTTCGGGGGGCCTATGGCTACACCTTC.

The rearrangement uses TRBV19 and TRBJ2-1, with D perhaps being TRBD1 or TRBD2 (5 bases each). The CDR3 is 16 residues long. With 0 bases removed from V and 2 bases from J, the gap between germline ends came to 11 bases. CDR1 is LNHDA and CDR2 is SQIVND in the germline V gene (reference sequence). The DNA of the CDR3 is TGTGCCAGTAGTATAGATCCTCGGGGCGCCTACAATGAGCAGTTCTTC. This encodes CASSIDPRGAYNEQFF.

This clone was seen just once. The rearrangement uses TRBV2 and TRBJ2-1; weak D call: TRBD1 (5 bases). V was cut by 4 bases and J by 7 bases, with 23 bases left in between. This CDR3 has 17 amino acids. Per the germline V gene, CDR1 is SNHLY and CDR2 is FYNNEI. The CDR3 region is CASSGALGRESRNEQFF. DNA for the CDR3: TGTGCCAGCAGTGGGGCCTTGGGCAGGGAATCGAGAAATGAGCAGTTCTTC.

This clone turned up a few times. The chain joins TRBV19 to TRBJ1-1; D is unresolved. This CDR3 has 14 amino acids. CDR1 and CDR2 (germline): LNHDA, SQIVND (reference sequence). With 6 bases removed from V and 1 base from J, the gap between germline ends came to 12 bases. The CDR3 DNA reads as TGTGCCAGTAGATGGGGAGGGAGGAACACTGAAGCTTTCTTT. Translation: CASRWGGRNTEAFF. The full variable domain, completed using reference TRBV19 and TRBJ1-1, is DGGITQSPKYLFRKEGQNVTLSCEQNLNHDAMYWYRQDPGQGLRLIYYSQIVNDFQKGDIAEGYSVSREKKESFPLTVTSAQKNPTAFYLCASRWGGRNTEAFFGQGTRLTVV.

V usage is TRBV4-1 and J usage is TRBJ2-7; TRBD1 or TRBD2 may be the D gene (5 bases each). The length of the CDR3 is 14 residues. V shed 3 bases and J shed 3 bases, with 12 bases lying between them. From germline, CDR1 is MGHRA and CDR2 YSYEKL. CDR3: CASSHGTPRYEQYF. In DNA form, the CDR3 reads TGCGCCAGCAGCCACGGGACGCCTCGCTACGAGCAGTACTTC.

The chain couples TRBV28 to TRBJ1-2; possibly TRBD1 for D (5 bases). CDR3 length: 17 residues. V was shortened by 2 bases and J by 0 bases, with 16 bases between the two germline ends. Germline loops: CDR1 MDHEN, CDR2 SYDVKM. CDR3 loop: CASSLEFGGAANYGYTF. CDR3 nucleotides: TGTGCCAGCAGTTTAGAGTTCGGGGGAGCGGCTAACTATGGCTACACCTTC.

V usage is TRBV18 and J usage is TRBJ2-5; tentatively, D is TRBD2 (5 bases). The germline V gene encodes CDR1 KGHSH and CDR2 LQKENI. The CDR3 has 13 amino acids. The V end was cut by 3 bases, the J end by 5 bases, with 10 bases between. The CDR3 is CASSPPGLETQYF. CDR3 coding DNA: TGTGCCAGCTCACCTCCGGGGTTGGAGACCCAGTACTTC.

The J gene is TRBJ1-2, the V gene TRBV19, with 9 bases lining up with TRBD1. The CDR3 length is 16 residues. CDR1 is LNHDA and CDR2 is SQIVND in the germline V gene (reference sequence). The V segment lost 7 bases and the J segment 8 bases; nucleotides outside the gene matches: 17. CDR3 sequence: CASTPWTGDLPAGYTF. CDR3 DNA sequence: TGTGCCAGTACCCCGTGGACAGGGGACCTTCCAGCCGGCTACACCTTC.

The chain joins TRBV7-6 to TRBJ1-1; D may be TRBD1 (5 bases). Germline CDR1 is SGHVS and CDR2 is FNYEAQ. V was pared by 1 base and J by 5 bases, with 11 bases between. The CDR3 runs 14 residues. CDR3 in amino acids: CASSLGEGQTEAFF. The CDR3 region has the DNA TGTGCCAGCAGCTTAGGGGAGGGGCAAACTGAAGCTTTCTTT.